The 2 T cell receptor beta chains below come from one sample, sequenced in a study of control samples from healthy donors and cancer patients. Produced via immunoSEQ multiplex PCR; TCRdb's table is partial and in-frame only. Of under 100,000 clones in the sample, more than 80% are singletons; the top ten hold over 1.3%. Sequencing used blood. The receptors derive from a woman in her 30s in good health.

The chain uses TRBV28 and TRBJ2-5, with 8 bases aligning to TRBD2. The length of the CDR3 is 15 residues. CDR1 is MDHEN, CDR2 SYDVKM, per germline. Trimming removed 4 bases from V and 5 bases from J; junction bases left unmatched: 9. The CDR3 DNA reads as TGTGCCAGCAGTTCTACCGGGGGGGGTCGGGAGACCCAGTACTTC. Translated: CASSSTGGGRETQYF.

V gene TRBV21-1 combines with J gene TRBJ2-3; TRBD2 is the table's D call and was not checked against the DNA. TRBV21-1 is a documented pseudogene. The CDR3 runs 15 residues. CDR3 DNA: TGTGCCAGCACCCGAGTCCATGTAGGAGCAGATACGCAGTATTTT. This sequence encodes CASTRVHVGADTQYF.